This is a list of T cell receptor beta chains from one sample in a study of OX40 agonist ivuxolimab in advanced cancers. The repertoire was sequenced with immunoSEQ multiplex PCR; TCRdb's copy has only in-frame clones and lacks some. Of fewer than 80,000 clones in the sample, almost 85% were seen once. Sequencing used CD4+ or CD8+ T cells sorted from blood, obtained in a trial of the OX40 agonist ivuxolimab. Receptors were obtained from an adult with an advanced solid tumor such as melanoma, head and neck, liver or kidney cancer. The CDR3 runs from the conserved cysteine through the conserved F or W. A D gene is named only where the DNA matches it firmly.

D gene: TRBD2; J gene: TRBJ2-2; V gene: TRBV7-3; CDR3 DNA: TGTGCCAGCAGCTTAATGGGAGGGGCCGGGGAGCTGTTTTTT; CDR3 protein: CASSLMGGAGELFF
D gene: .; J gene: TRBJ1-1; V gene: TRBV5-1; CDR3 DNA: TGCGCCAGCAGCTCCTCGGCCAGGCTCACTGAAGCTTTCTTT; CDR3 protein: CASSSSARLTEAFF
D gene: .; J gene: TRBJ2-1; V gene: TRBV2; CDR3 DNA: TGTGCCAGCAGTATCCGCCGACGGGACAATGAGCAGTTCTTC; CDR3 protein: CASSIRRRDNEQFF
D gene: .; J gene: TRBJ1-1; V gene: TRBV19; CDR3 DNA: TGTGCCAGTAATAGGGGCCCGTACACTGAAGCTTTCTTT; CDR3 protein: CASNRGPYTEAFF
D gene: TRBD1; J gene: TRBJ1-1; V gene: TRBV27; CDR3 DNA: TGTGCCAGCAGTGACAGGGGGCCCACTGAAGCTTTCTTT; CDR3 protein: CASSDRGPTEAFF
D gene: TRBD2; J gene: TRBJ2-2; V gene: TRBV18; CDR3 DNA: TGTGCCAGCTCACCGCTAGCCCAGCGGGAGGGCACCGGGGAGCTGTTTTTT; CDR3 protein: CASSPLAQREGTGELFF
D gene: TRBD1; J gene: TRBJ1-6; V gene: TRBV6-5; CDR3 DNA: TGTGCCAGCAATATCGGACAGGATAATTCACCCCTCCACTTT; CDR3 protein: CASNIGQDNSPLHF
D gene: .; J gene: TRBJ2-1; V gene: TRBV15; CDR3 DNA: TGTGCCACCGGCGATGGTAGGGTTGAGCAGTTCTTC; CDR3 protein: CATGDGRVEQFF
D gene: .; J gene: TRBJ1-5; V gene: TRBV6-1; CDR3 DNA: TGTGCCAGCAGGGGTAGCAATCAGCCCCAGCATTTT; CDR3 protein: CASRGSNQPQHF
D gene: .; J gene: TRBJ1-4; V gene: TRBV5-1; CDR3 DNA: TGCGCCAGCAGCTTACAGAGCTCTGGGCAGGGGGAAAAACTGTTTTTT; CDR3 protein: CASSLQSSGQGEKLFF